This TCR beta chain was captured in a study of cytotoxic CD8 clonotypes in ibrutinib-treated CLL. Overall study findings and caveats: While tracking circulating CD8+ T-cell counts, baseline clonality exceeded that of age-matched healthy donors.

The CDR3 is made up of 16 amino acids. With 0 bases clipped from V and 10 bases from J, the junction kept 13 bases outside the gene matches. Germline V gene sequence: CDR1 SGHNT, CDR2 YYREEE (reference sequence). The protocol was immunoSEQ multiplex PCR, while the TCRdb copy is restricted to in-frame clones and leaves out a portion. The data show hundreds of thousands of clones, about 61% seen once. Remarks on this clone: As yet, its antigen is unknown.

Specimen: PBMCs, collected after 36 months of ibrutinib treatment. The clonotype was recovered from a human donor with chronic lymphocytic leukemia. The rearrangement links TRBV5-4 to TRBJ2-1; 7 positions match TRBD2. DNA for the CDR3: TGTGCCAGCAGCTTGGGGGACTATCACGGTCGGAGGGAGCAGTTCTTC. Its protein product is CASSLGDYHGRREQFF.